Shown below are 8 T cell receptor beta chains from a single sample sequenced in a study of PD-1 blockade in classical Hodgkin lymphoma. The table came from immunoSEQ multiplex PCR; TCRdb's copy has only in-frame clones and leaves some out. In the table there are about 98,000 clones, roughly 89% of which are singletons. Each patient experienced a relapse that followed autologous stem cell transplantation, and brentuximab vedotin exposure varied. The material sequenced was peripheral blood mononuclear cells (PBMCs), taken at baseline. All receptors come from a human donor with classical Hodgkin lymphoma.

This clone turned up a few times. J is TRBJ1-1 and V is TRBV7-9; 10 bases are a match to TRBD1. Unmatched junction bases numbered 2, after V lost 3 bases and J lost 1 base. This CDR3 has 15 amino acids. The germline gives CDR1 SEHNR, CDR2 FQNEAQ (reference sequence). The CDR3 nucleotides read TGTGCCAGCAGCTTGACAGGGGGCAGGAACACTGAAGCTTTCTTT. Encoded protein: CASSLTGGRNTEAFF.

The chain recombines TRBV10-3 with TRBJ2-7; D possibly matches TRBD1 or TRBD2 (5 bases each). V was clipped by 4 bases and J by 5 bases, with 21 bases between them. This CDR3 region has 16 residues. Looked up from germline, CDR1 is ENHRY and CDR2 is SYGVKD. CDR3 in amino acids: CAISGSPGPQRNEQYF. As DNA, the CDR3 is TGTGCCATCAGTGGCTCTCCGGGACCCCAGAGGAACGAGCAGTACTTC.

This clone showed up just once. The chain combines TRBV18 with TRBJ2-3; 13 bases match TRBD2. Germline-derived CDR1 and CDR2 are KGHSH and LQKENI. V lost 3 bases and J lost 3; bases outside the gene matches: 12. The CDR3 totals 19 residues. The CDR3, as DNA: TGTGCCAGCTCACCTCGGGGGACTAGCGGGATGGGATCAACAGATACGCAGTATTTT. Its protein product is CASSPRGTSGMGSTDTQYF.

The chain couples TRBV18 to TRBJ1-5; D remains unclear. V was shortened by 3 bases and J by 6 bases, with 12 bases between the two germline ends. Germline assignment: CDR1 KGHSH and CDR2 LQKENI. The CDR3 contains 14 residues. The CDR3 loop is CASSPKETAQPQHF. CDR3 nucleotide sequence: TGTGCCAGCTCACCTAAGGAGACGGCTCAGCCCCAGCATTTT.

This clone was recorded only once. The chain is built from TRBV19 and TRBJ2-7, with 9 bases fitting TRBD1. The germline V gene encodes CDR1 LNHDA and CDR2 SQIVND (reference sequence). This CDR3 is built from 12 residues. J was trimmed by 3 bases and V by 10 bases; bases with no gene match: 4. The DNA for the CDR3 is TGTGCCACTAGGGACAGGGACTACGAGCAGTACTTC. It encodes CATRDRDYEQYF.

V usage is TRBV10-3 and J usage is TRBJ2-1, with 9 bases lining up with TRBD2. Germline V lookup: CDR1 ENHRY, CDR2 SYGVKD. Trimming took 11 bases from V and 3 from J; bases not matched to a gene: 5. This CDR3 comprises 13 residues. The CDR3 DNA reads as TGTGCCGCTAGGACTAGCGACTACAATGAGCAGTTCTTC. Its protein product is CAARTSDYNEQFF.

The chain uses TRBV15 and TRBJ2-2; D ambiguous. Per the germline V gene, CDR1 is LNHNV and CDR2 is YYDKDF (reference sequence). V lost 0 bases and J 6 bases, leaving 17 bases between the germline ends. The CDR3 has 17 amino acids. The CDR3 sequence is CATSRDRGPGLSGELFF. CDR3 nucleotide sequence: TGTGCCACCAGCAGAGATCGAGGTCCGGGTTTGTCCGGGGAGCTGTTTTTT. Full variable domain (rest looked up from reference TRBV15 and TRBJ2-2): DAMVIQNPRYQVTQFGKPVTLSCSQTLNHNVMYWYQQKSSQAPKLLFHYYDKDFNNEADTPDNFQSRRPNTSFCFLDIRSPGLGDTAMYLCATSRDRGPGLSGELFFGEGSRLTVL.

This clone came up once. V and J are TRBV6-5 and TRBJ1-2, with 8 bases that match TRBD1. Germline V gene lookup returns CDR1 MNHEY and CDR2 SVGAGI. There are 15 residues in the CDR3. V lost 10 bases and J lost 4; bases outside the gene matches: 14. The CDR3 loop is CATAQQGEGGYGYTF. CDR3 nucleotide sequence: TGTGCCACCGCCCAACAGGGGGAAGGGGGCTATGGCTACACCTTC.